The entry below describes one TCR beta chain. What it binds is not known. This CDR3 is built from 15 residues. The V end lost 0 bases, the J end lost 5 bases, and 13 bases lay between the germline ends. Germline CDR1 and CDR2: LGHNA and YSLEER. Clones were read by immunoSEQ multiplex PCR, and TCRdb kept only the in-frame ones, dropping some. The repertoire has under 70,000 clones, around nine tenths of them found once; the top ten carry about 1%. This specimen comes from a study of OX40 agonist ivuxolimab in advanced cancers. General study results and limits: Dosing at 0.1 to 3.0 mg/kg was accompanied by clonal expansion of CD4+ and CD8+ blood T cells by week 6.

Enrollment shut out patients with autoimmune disease history or systemic immunosuppression. The sequencing used CD4+ or CD8+ T cells sorted from blood, collected in a trial of the OX40 agonist ivuxolimab. V gene TRBV4-3 combines with J gene TRBJ1-2, with D tentatively TRBD1 (5 bases). This sequence was found in an adult with an advanced solid tumor such as melanoma, head and neck, liver or kidney cancer. CDR3 bases: TGCGCCAGCAGCCAAGATCAAAGAGGGGAGTATGGCTACACCTTC. Its protein product is CASSQDQRGEYGYTF.